These T cell receptor beta chains were read from a single sample in a study of Graves' ophthalmopathy and Graves' hyperthyroidism. TCRdb re-called the multiplex PCR reads through MiXCR, storing one row per CDR3 protein. The sample consists of around 520,000 distinct CDR3 sequences, about two fifths of them appearing once. The sequenced sample was peripheral blood or thyroid tissue (not recorded which). The receptors were sampled from an adult man with Graves' hyperthyroidism. Both conserved end residues are trimmed from each CDR3. Each record gives: V gene, J gene, CDR3 protein.

>TRBV29-1|TRBJ2-7
SVSTSYEQY
>TRBV7-2|TRBJ2-7
ASSWRTSGDEQY
>TRBV5-1|TRBJ2-3
ASSPPTRGDTDTQY
>TRBV7-9|TRBJ2-7
ASSQAGNEQY
>TRBV20-1|TRBJ2-7
SAIDPGLAYEQY
>TRBV5-4|TRBJ2-5
ASSFGSGGQETTQY
>TRBV20-1|TRBJ1-1
GASRGDTEAF
>TRBV6-5|TRBJ1-5
ASRGAFVNQPQH
>TRBV9|TRBJ1-6
ASSLTTGGSPLH
>TRBV7-2|TRBJ1-2
ASSSSGGSDGYT
>TRBV30|TRBJ2-7
AWSPGTAREQY